The entry that follows covers one T cell receptor (beta chain) sequence. The treatment denotes: some 19 received Ad26.COV2.S at low or high dose, single or two shots; about 5 received placebo; per-sample allocation not given. Vaccine and placebo recipients were sampled on day 63 after the first injection. Clones were sequenced by immunoSEQ multiplex PCR, and TCRdb holds only the in-frame ones, with some missing. The repertoire holds about 430,000 clones, with 90% as singletons. This entry comes from a study of Ad26.COV2.S vaccination and SARS-CoV-2 variants. The CDR3 runs to 14 residues. Germline CDR1 GTSNPN, CDR2 SVGIG (reference sequence). V lost 2 bases and J 4 bases, leaving 11 bases between the germline ends.

This sample comprised peripheral blood, obtained in a trial of Ad26.COV2.S vaccine versus placebo. The TCR originated in a person between 18 and 65 years old who received the Ad26.COV2.S COVID-19 vaccine or a placebo. The rearrangement links TRBV30 to TRBJ1-4; no definite D call. CDR3 sequence reads: CAWSYSRVNEKLFF. CDR3 nucleotides: TGTGCCTGGAGTTATTCCCGAGTTAATGAAAAACTGTTTTTT.